Following are 5 T cell receptor beta chains from one sample sequenced in a study of blood T cell repertoires in COVID-19. Only in-frame clones appear in the TCRdb table, and some are missing; sequencing was by immunoSEQ multiplex PCR. Of 250,000 to 350,000 clones in the sample, around 90% were seen once. Sequencing was done on a sample of PBMCs or T cells enriched from blood (not recorded which). These receptors all stem from a man aged 60 to 69 who had recovered from COVID-19.

The rearrangement joins TRBV20-1 to TRBJ1-1; no definite D call. The V gene's germline CDR1 is DFQATT and CDR2 SNEGSKA (reference sequence). The germline V and J ends were trimmed by 2 bases and 4 bases, with 5 bases remaining between them. This CDR3 is 11 amino acids long. Written as DNA, the CDR3 is TGCAGTGCTAGACCGTCCACTGAAGCTTTCTTT. Translating it yields CSARPSTEAFF.

The chain couples TRBV5-1 to TRBJ1-2; no clear D gene. The germline CDR1 and CDR2 sequences are SGHRS and YFSETQ. This CDR3 is built from 13 residues. The V and J ends lost 2 bases and 7 bases respectively, with 12 bases between them. The chain's CDR3 is CASSFGTTSGYTF. CDR3 in DNA: TGCGCCAGCAGCTTCGGTACAACTAGTGGCTACACCTTC.

CDR3 DNA: TGTGCCATCAGTGACCCGGGACTACAGTTCTTC. This gives the protein CAISDPGLQFF. The chain employs TRBV10-3 and TRBJ2-1; 7 bases agree with TRBD2. Unmatched junction bases numbered 3, after V lost 3 bases and J lost 13 bases. The germline V gene has CDR1 ENHRY and CDR2 SYGVKD. This CDR3 comprises 11 residues.

The gene calls are TRBV4-1 and TRBJ2-7; 8 bases align to TRBD1. Germline V gene sequence: CDR1 MGHRA, CDR2 YSYEKL. The CDR3 has 19 amino acids. V trimming: 1 base; J trimming: 5 bases; junction bases outside the gene matches: 19. The CDR3, as DNA: TGCGCCAGCAGCCAAGCCGAGTCACGTTTATGGACAGGGAGGAACGAGCAGTACTTC. This encodes CASSQAESRLWTGRNEQYF.

The chain has TRBV6-2 or TRBV6-3 and TRBJ1-2; D is uncertain. The CDR3 contains 17 residues. Germline values: CDR1 MNHEY, CDR2 SVGEGT. Trimming cost V 5 bases and J 2 bases, with 21 bases left between them. The CDR3 reads CASSHTEVITLNYGYTF. The CDR3 bases are TGTGCCAGCAGTCACACAGAAGTAATAACCCTAAACTATGGCTACACCTTC.